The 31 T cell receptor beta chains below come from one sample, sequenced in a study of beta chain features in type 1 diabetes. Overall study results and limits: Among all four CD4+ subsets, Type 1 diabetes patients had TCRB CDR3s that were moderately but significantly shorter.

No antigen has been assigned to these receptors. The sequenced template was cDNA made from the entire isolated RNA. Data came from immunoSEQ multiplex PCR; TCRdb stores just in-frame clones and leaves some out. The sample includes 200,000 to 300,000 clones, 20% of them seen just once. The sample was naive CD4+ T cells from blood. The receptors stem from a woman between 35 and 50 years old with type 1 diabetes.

This CDR3 reads CASSDLGQGRNEQYF. The CDR3 DNA sequence: TGTGCCAGCAGTGATTTGGGACAGGGAAGGAACGAGCAGTACTTC. The genes are TRBV2 and TRBJ2-7, with TRBD1 matching over 9 bases. The CDR3 loop spans 15 amino acids. Germline V gene sequence: CDR1 SNHLY, CDR2 FYNNEI. Trimming at V came to 3 bases and at J to 5 bases, leaving 8 bases not matched to a gene.

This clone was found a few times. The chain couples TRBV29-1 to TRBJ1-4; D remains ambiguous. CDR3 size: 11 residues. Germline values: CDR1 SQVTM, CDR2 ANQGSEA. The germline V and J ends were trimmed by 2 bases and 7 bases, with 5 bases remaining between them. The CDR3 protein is CSVESVEKLFF. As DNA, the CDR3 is TGCAGCGTTGAATCAGTTGAAAAACTGTTTTTT.

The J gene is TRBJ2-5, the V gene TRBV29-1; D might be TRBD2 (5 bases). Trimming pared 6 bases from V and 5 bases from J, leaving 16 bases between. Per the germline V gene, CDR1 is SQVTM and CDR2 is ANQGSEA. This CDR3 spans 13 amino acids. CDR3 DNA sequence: TGCAGCGTCGCGACGGCTGGGGAGGAGACCCAGTACTTC. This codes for CSVATAGEETQYF. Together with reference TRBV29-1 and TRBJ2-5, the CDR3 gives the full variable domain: SAVISQKPSRDICQRGTSLTIQCQVDSQVTMMFWYRQQPGQSLTLIATANQGSEATYESGFVIDKFPISRPNLTFSTLTVSNMSPEDSSIYLCSVATAGEETQYFGPGTRLLVL.

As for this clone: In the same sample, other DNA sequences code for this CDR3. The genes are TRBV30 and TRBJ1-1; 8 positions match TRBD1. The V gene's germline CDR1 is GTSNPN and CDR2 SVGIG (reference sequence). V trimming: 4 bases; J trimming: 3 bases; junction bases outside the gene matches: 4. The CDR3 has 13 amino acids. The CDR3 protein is CAWNTQGDTEAFF. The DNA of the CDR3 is TGTGCCTGGAACACACAGGGGGACACTGAAGCTTTCTTT.

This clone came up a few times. CDR3 protein: CASSQARVNQPQHF. DNA for the CDR3: TGCGCCAGCAGCCAAGCCAGGGTCAATCAGCCCCAGCATTTT. This sequence joins TRBV4-3 and TRBJ1-5; D is perhaps TRBD1 (5 bases). The CDR3 length is 14 residues. Germline V gene data show CDR1 as LGHNA and CDR2 as YSLEER. Trimming removed 1 base from V and 3 bases from J, with 7 bases in between.

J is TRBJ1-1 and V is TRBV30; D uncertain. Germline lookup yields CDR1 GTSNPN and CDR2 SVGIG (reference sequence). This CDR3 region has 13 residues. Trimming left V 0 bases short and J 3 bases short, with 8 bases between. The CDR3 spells CAWSVALDTEAFF. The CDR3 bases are TGTGCCTGGAGTGTGGCTCTGGACACTGAAGCTTTCTTT.

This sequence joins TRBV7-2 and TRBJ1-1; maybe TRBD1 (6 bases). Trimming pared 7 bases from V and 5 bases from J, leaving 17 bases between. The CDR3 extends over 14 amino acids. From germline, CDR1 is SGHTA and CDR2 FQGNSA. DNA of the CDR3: TGTGCCAGCACCGTCGGTTGGGGGCGGACTGAAGCTTTCTTT. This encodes CASTVGWGRTEAFF.

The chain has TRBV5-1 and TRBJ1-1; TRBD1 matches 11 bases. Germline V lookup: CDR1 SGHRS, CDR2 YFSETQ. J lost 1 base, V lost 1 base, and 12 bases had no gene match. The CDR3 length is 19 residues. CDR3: CASSLNPRGQGARNTEAFF. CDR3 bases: TGCGCCAGCAGCTTGAACCCTCGTGGACAGGGGGCGAGGAACACTGAAGCTTTCTTT.

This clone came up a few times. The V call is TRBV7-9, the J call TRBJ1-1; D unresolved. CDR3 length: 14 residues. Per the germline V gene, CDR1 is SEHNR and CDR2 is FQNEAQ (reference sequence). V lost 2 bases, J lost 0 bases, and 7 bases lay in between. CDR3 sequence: CASSLMQMNTEAFF. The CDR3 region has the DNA TGTGCCAGCAGCTTAATGCAGATGAACACTGAAGCTTTCTTT.

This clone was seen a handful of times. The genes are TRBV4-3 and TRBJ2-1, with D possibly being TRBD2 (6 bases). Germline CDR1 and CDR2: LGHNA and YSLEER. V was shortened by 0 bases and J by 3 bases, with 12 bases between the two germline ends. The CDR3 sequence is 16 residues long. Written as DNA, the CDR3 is TGCGCCAGCAGCCAAGATCCGGCGGACTACTACAATGAGCAGTTCTTC. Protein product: CASSQDPADYYNEQFF.

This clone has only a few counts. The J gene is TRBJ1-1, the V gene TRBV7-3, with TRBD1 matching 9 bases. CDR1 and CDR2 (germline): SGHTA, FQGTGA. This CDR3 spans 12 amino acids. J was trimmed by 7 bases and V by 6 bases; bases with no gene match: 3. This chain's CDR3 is CASSTGGHEAFF. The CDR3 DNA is TGTGCCAGCAGTACAGGGGGCCATGAAGCTTTCTTT.

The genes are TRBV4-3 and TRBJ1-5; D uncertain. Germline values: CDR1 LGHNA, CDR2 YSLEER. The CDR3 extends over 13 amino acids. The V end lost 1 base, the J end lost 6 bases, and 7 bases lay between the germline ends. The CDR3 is CASSQAGGQPQHF. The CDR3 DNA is TGCGCCAGCAGCCAAGCCGGTGGTCAGCCCCAGCATTTT.

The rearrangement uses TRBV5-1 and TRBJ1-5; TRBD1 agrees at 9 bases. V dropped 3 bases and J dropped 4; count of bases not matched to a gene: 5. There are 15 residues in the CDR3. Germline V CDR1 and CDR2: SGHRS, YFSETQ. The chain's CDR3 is CASSWWTGVNQPQHF. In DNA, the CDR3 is TGCGCCAGCAGCTGGTGGACAGGGGTAAATCAGCCCCAGCATTTT.

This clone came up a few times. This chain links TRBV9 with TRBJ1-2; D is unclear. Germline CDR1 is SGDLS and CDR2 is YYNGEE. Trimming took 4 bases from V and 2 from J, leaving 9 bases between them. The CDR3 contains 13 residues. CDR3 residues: CASSTRGNYGYTF. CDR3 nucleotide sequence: TGTGCCAGCAGCACCAGAGGGAACTATGGCTACACCTTC.

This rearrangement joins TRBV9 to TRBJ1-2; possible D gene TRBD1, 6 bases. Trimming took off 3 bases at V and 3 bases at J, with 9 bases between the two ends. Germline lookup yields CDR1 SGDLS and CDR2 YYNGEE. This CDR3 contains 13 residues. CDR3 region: CASSGRTDYGYTF. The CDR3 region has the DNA TGTGCCAGCAGCGGGAGGACAGACTATGGCTACACCTTC.

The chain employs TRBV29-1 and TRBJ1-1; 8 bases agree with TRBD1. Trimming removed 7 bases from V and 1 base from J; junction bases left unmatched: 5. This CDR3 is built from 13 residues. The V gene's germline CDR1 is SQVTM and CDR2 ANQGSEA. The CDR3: CSAVRGPNTEAFF. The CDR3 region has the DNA TGCAGCGCTGTCAGGGGGCCGAACACTGAAGCTTTCTTT.

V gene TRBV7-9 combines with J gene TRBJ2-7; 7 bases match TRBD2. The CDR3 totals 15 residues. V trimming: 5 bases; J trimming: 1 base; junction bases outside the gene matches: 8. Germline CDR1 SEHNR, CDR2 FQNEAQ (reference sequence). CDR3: CASSDGPGRSYEQYF. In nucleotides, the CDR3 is TGTGCCAGCAGCGACGGGCCCGGGAGGTCCTACGAGCAGTACTTC.

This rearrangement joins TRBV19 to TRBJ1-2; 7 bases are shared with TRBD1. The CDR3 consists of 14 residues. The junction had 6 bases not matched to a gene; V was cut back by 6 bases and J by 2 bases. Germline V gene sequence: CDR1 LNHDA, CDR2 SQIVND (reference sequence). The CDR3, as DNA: TGTGCCAGTAGGTTCCCGGGACAGAACTATGGCTACACCTTC. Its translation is CASRFPGQNYGYTF.

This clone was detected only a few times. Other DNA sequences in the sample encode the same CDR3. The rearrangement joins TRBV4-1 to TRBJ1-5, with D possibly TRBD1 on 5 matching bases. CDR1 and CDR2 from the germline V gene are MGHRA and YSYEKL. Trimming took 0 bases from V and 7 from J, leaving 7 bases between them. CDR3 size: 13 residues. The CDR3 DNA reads TGCGCCAGCAGCCAAGATCAGGGACAGCCCCAGCATTTT. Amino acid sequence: CASSQDQGQPQHF.

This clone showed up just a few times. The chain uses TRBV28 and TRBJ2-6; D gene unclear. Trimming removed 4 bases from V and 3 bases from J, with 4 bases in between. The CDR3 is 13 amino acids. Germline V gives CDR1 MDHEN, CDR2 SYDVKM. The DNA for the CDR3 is TGTGCCAGCAGTTCGGTTGGGGCCAACGTCCTGACTTTC. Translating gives CASSSVGANVLTF.

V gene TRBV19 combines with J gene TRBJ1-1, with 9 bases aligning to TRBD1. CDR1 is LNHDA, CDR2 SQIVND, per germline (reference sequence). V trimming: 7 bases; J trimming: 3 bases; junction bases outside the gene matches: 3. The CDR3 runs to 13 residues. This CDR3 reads CASTGQGHTEAFF. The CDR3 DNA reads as TGTGCCAGTACGGGACAGGGCCACACTGAAGCTTTCTTT.

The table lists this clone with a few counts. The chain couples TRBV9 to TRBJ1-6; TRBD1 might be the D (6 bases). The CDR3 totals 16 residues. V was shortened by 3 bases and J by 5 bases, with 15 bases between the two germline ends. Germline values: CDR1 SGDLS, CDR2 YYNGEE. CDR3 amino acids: CASSGLRTEDNSPLHF. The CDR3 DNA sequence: TGTGCCAGCAGCGGTCTTAGGACAGAAGATAATTCACCCCTCCACTTT. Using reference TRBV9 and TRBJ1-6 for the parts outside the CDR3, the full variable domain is DSGVTQTPKHLITATGQRVTLRCSPRSGDLSVYWYQQSLDQGLQFLIQYYNGEERAKGNILERFSAQQFPDLHSELNLSSLELGDSALYFCASSGLRTEDNSPLHFGNGTRLTVT.

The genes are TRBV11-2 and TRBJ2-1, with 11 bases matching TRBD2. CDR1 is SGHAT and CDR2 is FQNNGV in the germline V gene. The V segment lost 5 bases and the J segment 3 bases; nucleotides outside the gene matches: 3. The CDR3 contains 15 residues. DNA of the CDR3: TGTGCCAGCAGCCTGGGACTAGCGGACTACAATGAGCAGTTCTTC. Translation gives CASSLGLADYNEQFF.

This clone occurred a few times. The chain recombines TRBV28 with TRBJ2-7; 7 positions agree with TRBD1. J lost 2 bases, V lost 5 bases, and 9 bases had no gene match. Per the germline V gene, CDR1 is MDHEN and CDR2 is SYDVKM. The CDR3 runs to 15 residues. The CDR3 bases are TGTGCCAGCAGTCCCGGGTGGGGGACAGCCTACGAGCAGTACTTC. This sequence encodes CASSPGWGTAYEQYF.

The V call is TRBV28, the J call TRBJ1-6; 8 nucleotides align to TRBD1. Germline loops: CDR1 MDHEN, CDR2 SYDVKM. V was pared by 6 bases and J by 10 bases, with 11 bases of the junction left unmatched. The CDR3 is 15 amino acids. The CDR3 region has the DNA TGTGCCAGCAGCCGATTGGACAGGGAAGGGTCACCCCTCCACTTT. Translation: CASSRLDREGSPLHF.

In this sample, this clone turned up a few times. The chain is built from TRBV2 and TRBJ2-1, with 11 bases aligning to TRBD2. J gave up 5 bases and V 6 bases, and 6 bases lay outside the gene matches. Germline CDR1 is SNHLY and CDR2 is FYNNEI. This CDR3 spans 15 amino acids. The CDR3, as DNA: TGTGCCAGCAGGCCTACTAGCGGGAGCCACAATGAGCAGTTCTTC. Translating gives CASRPTSGSHNEQFF.

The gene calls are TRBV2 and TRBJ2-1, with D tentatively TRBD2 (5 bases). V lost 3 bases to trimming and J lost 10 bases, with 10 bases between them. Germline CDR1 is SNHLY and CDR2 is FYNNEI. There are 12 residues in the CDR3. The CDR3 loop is CASSDVASEQFF. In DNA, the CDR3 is TGTGCCAGCAGTGATGTAGCGAGCGAGCAGTTCTTC.

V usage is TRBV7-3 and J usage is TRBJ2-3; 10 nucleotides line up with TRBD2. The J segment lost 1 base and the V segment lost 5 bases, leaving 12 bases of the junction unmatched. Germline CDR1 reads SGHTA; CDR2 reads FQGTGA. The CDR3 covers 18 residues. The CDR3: CASSLRPSGSGGTDTQYF. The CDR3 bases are TGTGCCAGCAGCCTAAGGCCTAGCGGGAGTGGGGGCACAGATACGCAGTATTTT.

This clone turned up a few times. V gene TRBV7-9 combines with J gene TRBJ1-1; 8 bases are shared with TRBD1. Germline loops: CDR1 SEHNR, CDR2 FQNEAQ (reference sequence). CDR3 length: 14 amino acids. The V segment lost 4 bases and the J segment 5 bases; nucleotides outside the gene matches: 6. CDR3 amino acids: CASSSGTGGTEAFF. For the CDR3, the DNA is TGTGCCAGCAGCTCGGGGACAGGTGGTACTGAAGCTTTCTTT.

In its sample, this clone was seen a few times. The CDR3 spells CAILGQGESGELFF. The CDR3 DNA reads TGTGCCATCCTGGGACAGGGCGAATCCGGGGAGCTGTTTTTT. This chain joins TRBV10-3 and TRBJ2-2, with 9 bases matching TRBD1. Per the germline V gene, CDR1 is ENHRY and CDR2 is SYGVKD. The CDR3 is 14 amino acids. Losses at the gene ends were 8 bases for V and 6 bases for J; bases not matched to a gene: 7.

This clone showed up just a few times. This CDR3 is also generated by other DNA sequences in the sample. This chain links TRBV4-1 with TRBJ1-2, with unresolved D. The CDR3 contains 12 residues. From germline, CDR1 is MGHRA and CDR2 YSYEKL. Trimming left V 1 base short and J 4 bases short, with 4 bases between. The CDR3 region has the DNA TGCGCCAGCAGCCAAGCCGGCTATGGCTACACCTTC. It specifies CASSQAGYGYTF.